This T cell receptor beta chain was sequenced for a study of identical twins. Study observations and caveats: Insertion counts were lower in abundant cord blood beta clonotypes, a trend that memory repertoires did not show. An excess of low generation probability was shown by twin-shared out-of-frame alpha sequences.

Many counts were recorded for this clonotype. Its antigen is unidentified. The ends were cut back, 4 bases at V and 8 bases at J, with 11 bases in the middle. The CDR3 is 11 amino acids. Germline loops: CDR1 SQVTM, CDR2 ANQGSEA. TCRdb reanalysed the 5' RACE reads using MiXCR and keeps one entry per CDR3 protein. This sample has 1.5 million or so distinct CDR3 sequences, with more than 30% found just once. This TCR derives from a newborn girl in good health. The V and J genes are TRBV29-1 and TRBJ1-2; D is unresolved. The sample consisted of cord blood. The CDR3 sequence: CSVAAGEGYTF. The CDR3 DNA follows: TGCAGCGTTGCGGCGGGTGAGGGCTACACCTTC.